The clone carrying this T cell receptor (beta chain) was counted between two and nine times. One entry per CDR3 protein, called by TCRdb with MiXCR from the PCR reads. The table has more than 300,000 distinct CDR3 sequences, over 20% seen once. This specimen belongs to a study of molecular identifiers for immune sequencing clone quantification. The CDR3 sequence is 14 residues long. Trimming cost V 3 bases and J 7 bases; bases outside gene matches: 11. Germline-derived CDR1 and CDR2 are GTSNPN and SVGIG (reference sequence). The sequenced material came from naive CD8+ T cells from blood, with Jurkat cell RNA spiked in. The subset denotes: FACS-sorted CD8+CD4-CCR7+CD45RA+ naive T cells. This receptor was obtained from a human donor in good health. Some libraries in this study had Jurkat cell RNA spiked in. The chain is built from TRBV30 and TRBJ2-7, with 8 bases lining up with TRBD1. The CDR3 here is CAWSFRTGTREQYF. CDR3 nucleotide sequence: TGTGCCTGGAGCTTCCGGACAGGGACCAGAGAGCAGTACTTC.